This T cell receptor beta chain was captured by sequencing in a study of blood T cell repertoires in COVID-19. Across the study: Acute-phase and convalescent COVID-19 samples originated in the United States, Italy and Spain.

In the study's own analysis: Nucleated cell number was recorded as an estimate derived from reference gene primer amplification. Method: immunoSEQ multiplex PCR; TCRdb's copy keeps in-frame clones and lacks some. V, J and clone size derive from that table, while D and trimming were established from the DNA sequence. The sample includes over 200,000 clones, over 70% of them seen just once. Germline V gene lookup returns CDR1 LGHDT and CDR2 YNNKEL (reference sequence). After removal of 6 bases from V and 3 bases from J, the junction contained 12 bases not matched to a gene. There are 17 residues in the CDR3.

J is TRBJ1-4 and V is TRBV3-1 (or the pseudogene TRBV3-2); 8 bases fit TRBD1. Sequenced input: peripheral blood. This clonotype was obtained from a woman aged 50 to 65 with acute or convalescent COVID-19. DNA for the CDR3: TGTGCCAGCAGTCTCCGGGACAGGACCGGGGCTAATGAAAAACTGTTTTTT. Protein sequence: CASSLRDRTGANEKLFF.